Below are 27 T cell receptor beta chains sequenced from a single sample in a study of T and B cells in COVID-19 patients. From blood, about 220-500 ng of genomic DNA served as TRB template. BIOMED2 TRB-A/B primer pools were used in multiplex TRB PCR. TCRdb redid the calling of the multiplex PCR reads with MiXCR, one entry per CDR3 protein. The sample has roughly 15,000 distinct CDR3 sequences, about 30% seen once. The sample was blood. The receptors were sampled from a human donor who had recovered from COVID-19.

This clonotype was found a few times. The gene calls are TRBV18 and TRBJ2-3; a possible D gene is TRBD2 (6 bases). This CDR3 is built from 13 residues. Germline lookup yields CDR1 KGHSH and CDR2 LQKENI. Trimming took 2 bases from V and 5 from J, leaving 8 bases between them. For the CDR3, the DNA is TGTGCCAGCTCACCAAGGAGGGGAGATACGCAGTATTTT. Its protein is CASSPRRGDTQYF. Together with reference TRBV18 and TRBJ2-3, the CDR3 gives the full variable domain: NAGVMQNPRHLVRRRGQEARLRCSPMKGHSHVYWYRQLPEEGLKFMVYLQKENIIDESGMPKERFSAEFPKEGPSILRIQQVVRGDSAAYFCASSPRRGDTQYFGPGTRLTVL.

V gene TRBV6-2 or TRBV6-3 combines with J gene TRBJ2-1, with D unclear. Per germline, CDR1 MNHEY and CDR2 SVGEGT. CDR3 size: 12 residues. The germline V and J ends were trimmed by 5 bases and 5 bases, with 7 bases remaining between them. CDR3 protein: CASSPLNNEQFF. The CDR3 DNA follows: TGTGCCAGCAGTCCTCTTAACAATGAGCAGTTCTTC.

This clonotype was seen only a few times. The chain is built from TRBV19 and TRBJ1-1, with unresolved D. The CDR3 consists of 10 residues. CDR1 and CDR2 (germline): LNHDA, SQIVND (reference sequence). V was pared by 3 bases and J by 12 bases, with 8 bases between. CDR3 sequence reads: CASSMGSTFF. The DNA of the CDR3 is TGTGCCAGTAGTATGGGTTCAACTTTCTTT.

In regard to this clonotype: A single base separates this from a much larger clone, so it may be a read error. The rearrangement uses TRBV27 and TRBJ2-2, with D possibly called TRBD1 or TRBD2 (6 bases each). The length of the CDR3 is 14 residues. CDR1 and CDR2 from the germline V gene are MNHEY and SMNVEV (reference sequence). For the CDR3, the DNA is TGTGCCAGCAGCACAGGGTGGTCTTTCGGGGGGCTGTTTTTT. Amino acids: CASSTGWSFGGLFF.

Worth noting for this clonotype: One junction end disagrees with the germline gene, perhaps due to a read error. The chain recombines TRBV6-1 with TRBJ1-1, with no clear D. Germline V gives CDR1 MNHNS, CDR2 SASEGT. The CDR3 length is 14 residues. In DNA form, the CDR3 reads TGTGCCATCAGTGAGTCTAAACGGAACACTGAAGCTTTCTTT. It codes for CAISESKRNTEAFF.

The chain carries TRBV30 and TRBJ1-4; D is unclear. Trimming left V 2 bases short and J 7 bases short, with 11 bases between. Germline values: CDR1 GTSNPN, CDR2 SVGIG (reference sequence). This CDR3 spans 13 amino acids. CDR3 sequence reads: CAWSQGLGEKLFF. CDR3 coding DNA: TGTGCCTGGAGTCAAGGGTTGGGTGAAAAACTGTTTTTT. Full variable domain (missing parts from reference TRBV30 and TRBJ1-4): SQTIHQWPATLVQPVGSPLSLECTVEGTSNPNLYWYRQAAGRGLQLLFYSVGIGQISSEVPQNLSASRPQDRQFILSSKKLLLSDSGFYLCAWSQGLGEKLFFGSGTQLSVL.

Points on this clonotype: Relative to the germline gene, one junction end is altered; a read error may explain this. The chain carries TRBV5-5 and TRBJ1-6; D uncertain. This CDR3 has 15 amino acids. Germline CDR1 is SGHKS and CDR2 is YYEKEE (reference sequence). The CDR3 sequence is CASSRVDAYNSPLHF. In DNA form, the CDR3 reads TGCGCCAGTTCAAGGGTCGACGCCTATAATTCACCCCTCCACTTT. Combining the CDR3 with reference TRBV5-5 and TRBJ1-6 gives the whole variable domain DAGVTQSPTHLIKTRGQQVTLRCSPISGHKSVSWYQQVLGQGPQFIFQYYEKEERGRGNFPDRFSARQFPNYSSELNVNALLLGDSALYLCASSRVDAYNSPLHFGNGTRLTVT.

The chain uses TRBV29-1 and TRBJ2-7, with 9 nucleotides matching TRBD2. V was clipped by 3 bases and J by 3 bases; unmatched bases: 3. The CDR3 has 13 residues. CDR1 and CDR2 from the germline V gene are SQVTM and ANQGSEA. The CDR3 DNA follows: TGCAGCGTTGAGGCTAGCGGGATCTACGAGCAGTACTTC. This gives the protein CSVEASGIYEQYF.

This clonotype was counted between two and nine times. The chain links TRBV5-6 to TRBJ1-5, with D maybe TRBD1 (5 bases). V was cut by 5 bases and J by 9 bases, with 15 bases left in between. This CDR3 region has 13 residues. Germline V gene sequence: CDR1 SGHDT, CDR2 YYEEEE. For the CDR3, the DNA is TGTGCCAGCAGTCAAGCAGGGTTCGGGCCCCAGCATTTT. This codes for CASSQAGFGPQHF. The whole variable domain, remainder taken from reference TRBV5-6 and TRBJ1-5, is DAGVTQSPTHLIKTRGQQVTLRCSPKSGHDTVSWYQQALGQGPQFIFQYYEEEERQRGNFPDRFSGHQFPNYSSELNVNALLLGDSALYLCASSQAGFGPQHFGDGTRLSIL.

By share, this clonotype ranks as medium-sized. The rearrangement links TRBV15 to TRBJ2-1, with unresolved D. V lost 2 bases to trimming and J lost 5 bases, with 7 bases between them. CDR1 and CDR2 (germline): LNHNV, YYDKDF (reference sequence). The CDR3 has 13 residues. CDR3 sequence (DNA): TGTGCCACCAGCAGATGGGCAGACAATGAGCAGTTCTTC. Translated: CATSRWADNEQFF.

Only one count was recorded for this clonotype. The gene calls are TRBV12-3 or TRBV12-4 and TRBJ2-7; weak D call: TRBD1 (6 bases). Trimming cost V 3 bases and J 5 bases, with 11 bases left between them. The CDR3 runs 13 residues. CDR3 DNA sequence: TGTGCCAGCAGTTTCAGGGGAATACACGAGCAGTACTTC. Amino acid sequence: CASSFRGIHEQYF.

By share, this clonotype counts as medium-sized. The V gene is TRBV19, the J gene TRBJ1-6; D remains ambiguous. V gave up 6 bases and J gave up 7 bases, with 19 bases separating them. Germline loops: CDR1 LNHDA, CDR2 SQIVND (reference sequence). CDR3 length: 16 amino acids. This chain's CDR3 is CASRALSKTKNSPLHF. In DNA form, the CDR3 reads TGTGCCAGTAGAGCCTTGAGTAAGACTAAGAATTCACCCCTCCACTTT. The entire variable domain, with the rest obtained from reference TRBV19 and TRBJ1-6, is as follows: DGGITQSPKYLFRKEGQNVTLSCEQNLNHDAMYWYRQDPGQGLRLIYYSQIVNDFQKGDIAEGYSVSREKKESFPLTVTSAQKNPTAFYLCASRALSKTKNSPLHFGNGTRLTVT.

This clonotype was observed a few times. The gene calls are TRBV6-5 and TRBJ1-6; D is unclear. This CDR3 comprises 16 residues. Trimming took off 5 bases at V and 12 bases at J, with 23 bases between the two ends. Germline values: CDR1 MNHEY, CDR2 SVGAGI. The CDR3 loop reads CASSPDVVRSRRPLHF. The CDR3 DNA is TGTGCCAGCAGTCCCGACGTGGTCCGGAGCAGACGACCCCTCCACTTT.

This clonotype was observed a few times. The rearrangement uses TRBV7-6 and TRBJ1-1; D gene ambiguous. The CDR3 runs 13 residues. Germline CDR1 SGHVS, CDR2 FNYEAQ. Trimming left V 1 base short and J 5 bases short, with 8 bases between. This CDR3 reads CASSLGYSTEAFF. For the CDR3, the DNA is TGTGCCAGCAGCTTAGGTTACAGTACTGAAGCTTTCTTT.

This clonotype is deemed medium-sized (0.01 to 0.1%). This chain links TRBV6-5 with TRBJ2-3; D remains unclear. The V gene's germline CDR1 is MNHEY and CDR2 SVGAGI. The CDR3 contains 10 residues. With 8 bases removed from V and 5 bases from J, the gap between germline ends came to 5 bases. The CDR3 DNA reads TGTGCCAGCTGGGGAGATACGCAGTATTTT. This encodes CASWGDTQYF.

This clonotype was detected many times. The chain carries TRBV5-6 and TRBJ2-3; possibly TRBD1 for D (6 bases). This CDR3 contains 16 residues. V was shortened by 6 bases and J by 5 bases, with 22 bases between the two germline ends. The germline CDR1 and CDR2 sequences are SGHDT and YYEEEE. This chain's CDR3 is CASTLTTGAKGDTQYF. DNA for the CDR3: TGTGCCAGCACCCTGACGACAGGCGCCAAGGGAGATACGCAGTATTTT.

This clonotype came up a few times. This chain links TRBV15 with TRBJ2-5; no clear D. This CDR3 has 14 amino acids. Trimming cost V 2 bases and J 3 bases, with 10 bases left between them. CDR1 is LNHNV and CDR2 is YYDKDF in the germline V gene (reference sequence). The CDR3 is CATSRSGPEETQYF. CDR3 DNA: TGTGCCACCAGCAGATCAGGTCCCGAAGAGACCCAGTACTTC.

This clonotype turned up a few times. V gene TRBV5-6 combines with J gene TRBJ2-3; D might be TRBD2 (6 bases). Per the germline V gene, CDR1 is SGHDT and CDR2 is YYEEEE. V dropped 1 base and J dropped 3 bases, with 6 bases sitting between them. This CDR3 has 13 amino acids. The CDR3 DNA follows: TGTGCCAGCAGCTTGCGGGGGACAGATACGCAGTATTTT. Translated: CASSLRGTDTQYF.

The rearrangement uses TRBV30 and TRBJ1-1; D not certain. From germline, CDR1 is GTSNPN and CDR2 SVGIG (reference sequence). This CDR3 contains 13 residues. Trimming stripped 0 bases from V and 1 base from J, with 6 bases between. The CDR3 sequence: CAWSVRTNTEAFF. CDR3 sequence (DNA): TGTGCCTGGAGTGTAAGGACGAACACTGAAGCTTTCTTT.

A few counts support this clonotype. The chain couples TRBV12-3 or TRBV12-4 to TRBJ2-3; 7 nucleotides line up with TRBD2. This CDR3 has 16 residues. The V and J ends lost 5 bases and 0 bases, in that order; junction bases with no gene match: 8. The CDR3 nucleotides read TGTGCCAGCAGTCCCCGACTAGCAGCTAGCACAGATACGCAGTATTTT. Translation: CASSPRLAASTDTQYF.

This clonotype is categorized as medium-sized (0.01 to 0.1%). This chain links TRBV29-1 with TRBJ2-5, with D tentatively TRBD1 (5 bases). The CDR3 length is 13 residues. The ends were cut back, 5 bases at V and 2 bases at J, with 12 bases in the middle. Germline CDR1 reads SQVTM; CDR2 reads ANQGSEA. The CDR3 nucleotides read TGCAGCGTTTCCTGGGGCGGACAAGAGACCCAGTACTTC. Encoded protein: CSVSWGGQETQYF.

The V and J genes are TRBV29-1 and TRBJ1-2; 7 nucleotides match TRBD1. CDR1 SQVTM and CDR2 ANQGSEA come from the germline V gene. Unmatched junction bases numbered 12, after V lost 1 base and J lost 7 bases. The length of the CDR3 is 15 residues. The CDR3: CSVEVILQGGRGYTF. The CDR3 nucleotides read TGCAGCGTTGAAGTTATTCTCCAGGGGGGACGTGGCTACACCTTC.

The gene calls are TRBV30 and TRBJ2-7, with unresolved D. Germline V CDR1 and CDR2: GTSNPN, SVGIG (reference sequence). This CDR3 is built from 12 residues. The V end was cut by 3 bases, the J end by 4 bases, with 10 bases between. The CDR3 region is CAWSQSKYEQYF. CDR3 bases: TGTGCCTGGAGCCAGTCAAAGTACGAGCAGTACTTC. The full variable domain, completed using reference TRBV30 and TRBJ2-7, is SQTIHQWPATLVQPVGSPLSLECTVEGTSNPNLYWYRQAAGRGLQLLFYSVGIGQISSEVPQNLSASRPQDRQFILSSKKLLLSDSGFYLCAWSQSKYEQYFGPGTRLTVT.

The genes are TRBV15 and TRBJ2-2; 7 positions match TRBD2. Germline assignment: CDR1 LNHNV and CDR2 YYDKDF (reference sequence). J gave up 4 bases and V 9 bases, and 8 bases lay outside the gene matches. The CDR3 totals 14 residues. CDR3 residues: CATREGGPTGELFF. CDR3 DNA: TGTGCCACACGAGAGGGAGGGCCCACCGGGGAGCTGTTTTTT.

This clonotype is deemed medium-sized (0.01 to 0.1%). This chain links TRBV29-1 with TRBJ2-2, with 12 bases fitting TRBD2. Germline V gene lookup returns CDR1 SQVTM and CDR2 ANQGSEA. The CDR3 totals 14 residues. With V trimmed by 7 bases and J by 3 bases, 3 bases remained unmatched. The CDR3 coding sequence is TGCAGCGCTGGGACTAGCGGGTACACCGGGGAGCTGTTTTTT. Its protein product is CSAGTSGYTGELFF.

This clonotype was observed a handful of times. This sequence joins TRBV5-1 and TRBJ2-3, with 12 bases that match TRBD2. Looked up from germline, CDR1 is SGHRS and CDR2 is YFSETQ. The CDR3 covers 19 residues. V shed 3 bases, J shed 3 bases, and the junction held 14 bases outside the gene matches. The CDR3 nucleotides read TGCGCCAGCAGCTCCCCACTAGCGGGGGGCCACCACACAACAGATACGCAGTATTTT. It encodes CASSSPLAGGHHTTDTQYF.

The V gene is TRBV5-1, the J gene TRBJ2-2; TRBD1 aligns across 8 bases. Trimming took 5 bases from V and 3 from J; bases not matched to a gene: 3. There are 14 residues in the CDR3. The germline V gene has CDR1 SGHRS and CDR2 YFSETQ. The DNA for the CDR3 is TGCGCCAGCAGTGCAGGGGGCGACACCGGGGAGCTGTTTTTT. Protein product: CASSAGGDTGELFF.